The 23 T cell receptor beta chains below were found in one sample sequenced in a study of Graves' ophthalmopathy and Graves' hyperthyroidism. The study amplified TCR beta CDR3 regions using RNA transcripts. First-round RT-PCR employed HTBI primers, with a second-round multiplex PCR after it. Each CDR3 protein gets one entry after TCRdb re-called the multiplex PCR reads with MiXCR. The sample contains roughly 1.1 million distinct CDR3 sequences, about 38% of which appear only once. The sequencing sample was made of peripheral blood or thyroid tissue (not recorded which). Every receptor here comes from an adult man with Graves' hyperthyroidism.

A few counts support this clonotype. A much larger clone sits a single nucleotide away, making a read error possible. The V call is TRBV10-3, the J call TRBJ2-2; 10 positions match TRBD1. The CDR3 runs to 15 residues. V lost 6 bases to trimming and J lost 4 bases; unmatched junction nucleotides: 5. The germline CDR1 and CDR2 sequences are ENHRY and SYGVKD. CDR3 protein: CAISGRDRGTGELFF. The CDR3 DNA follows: TGTGCCATCAGCGGCCGGGACAGGGGCACCGGGGAGCTGTTTTTT.

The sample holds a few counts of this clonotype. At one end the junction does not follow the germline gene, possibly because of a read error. CDR3 nucleotide sequence: TGTGCCAGCAGTGGGGACAGGTGGAATTCACCCCTCCACTTT. It translates to CASSGDRWNSPLHF. J is TRBJ1-6 and V is TRBV10-3; TRBD1 matches at 8 bases. Germline V CDR1 and CDR2: ENHRY, SYGVKD. The CDR3 sequence is 14 residues long.

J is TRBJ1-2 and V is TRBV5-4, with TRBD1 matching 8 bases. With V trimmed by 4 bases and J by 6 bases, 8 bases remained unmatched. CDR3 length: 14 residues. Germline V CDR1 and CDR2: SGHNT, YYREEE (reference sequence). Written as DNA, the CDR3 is TGTGCCAGCAGCCCCGGCAGGGGGCAGGATGGCTACACCTTC. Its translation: CASSPGRGQDGYTF.

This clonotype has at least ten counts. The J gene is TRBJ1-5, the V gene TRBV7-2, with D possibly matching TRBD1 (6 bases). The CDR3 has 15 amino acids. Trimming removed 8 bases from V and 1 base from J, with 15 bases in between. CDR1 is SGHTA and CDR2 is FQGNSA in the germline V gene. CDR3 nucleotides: TGTGCCAGCCAACAGGGACTGGGAAGCAATCAGCCCCAGCATTTT. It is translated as CASQQGLGSNQPQHF. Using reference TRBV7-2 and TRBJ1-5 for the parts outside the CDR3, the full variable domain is GAGVSQSPSNKVTEKGKDVELRCDPISGHTALYWYRQSLGQGLEFLIYFQGNSAPDKSGLPSDRFSAERTGGSVSTLTIQRTQQEDSAVYLCASQQGLGSNQPQHFGDGTRLSIL.

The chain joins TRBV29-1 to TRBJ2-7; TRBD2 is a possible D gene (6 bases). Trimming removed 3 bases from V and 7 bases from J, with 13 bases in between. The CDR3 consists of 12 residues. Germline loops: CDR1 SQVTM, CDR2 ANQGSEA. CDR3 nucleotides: TGCAGCGTTGAGGCGGGGATCTGGGAGCAGTACTTC. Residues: CSVEAGIWEQYF.

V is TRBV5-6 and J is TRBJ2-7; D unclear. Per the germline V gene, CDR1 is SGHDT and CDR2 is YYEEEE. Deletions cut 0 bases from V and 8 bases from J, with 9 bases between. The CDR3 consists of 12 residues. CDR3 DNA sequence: TGTGCCAGCAGCTTGGTTCGCAGAAAGCAGTACTTC. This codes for CASSLVRRKQYF.

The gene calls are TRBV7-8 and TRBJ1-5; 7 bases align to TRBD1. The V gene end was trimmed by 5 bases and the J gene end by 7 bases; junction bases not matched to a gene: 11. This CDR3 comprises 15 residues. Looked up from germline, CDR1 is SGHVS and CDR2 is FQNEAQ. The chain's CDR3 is CASSRGTGVGQPQHF. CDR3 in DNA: TGTGCCAGCAGCCGGGGAACAGGGGTGGGCCAGCCCCAGCATTTT.

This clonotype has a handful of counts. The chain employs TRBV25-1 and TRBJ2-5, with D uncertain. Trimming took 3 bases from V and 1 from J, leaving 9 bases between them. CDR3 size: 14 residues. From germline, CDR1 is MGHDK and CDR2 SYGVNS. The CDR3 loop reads CASSDLQGQETQYF. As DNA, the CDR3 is TGTGCCAGCAGTGACCTACAAGGCCAAGAGACCCAGTACTTC.

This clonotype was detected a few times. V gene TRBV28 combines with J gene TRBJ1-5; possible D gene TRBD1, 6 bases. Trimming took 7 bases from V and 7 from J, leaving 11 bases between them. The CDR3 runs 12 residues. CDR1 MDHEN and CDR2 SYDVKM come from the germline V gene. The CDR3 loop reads CASTQGLQPQHF. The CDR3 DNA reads TGTGCCAGCACTCAGGGGTTGCAGCCCCAGCATTTT.

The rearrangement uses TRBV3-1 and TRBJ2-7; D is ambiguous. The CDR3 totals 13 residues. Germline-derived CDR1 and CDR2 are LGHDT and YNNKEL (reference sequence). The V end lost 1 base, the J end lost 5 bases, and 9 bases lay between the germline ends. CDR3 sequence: CASSQGMRDEQYF. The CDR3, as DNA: TGTGCCAGCAGCCAAGGGATGCGCGACGAGCAGTACTTC.

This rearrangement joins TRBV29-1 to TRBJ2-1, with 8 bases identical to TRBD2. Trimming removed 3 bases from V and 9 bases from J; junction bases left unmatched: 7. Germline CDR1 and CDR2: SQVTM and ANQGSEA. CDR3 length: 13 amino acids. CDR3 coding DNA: TGCAGCGTTGAGCCGGGACTAGTCGCTGAGCAGTTCTTC. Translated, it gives CSVEPGLVAEQFF.

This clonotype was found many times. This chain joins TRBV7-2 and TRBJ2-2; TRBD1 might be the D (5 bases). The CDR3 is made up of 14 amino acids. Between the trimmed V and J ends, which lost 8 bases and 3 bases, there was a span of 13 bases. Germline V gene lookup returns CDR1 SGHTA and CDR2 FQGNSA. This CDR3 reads CASVAGWYTGELFF. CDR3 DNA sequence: TGTGCCAGCGTAGCAGGGTGGTACACCGGGGAGCTGTTTTTT. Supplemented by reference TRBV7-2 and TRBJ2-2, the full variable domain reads GAGVSQSPSNKVTEKGKDVELRCDPISGHTALYWYRQSLGQGLEFLIYFQGNSAPDKSGLPSDRFSAERTGGSVSTLTIQRTQQEDSAVYLCASVAGWYTGELFFGEGSRLTVL.

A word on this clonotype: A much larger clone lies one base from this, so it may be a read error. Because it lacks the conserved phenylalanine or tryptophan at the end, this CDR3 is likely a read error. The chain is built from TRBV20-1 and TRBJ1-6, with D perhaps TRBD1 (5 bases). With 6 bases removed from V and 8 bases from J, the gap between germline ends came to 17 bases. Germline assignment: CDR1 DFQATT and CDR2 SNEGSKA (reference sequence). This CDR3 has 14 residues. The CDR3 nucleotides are TGCAGTGCGACCACAGGCGACCGGGATTCACCCCTCCACCTT. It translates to CSATTGDRDSPLHL.

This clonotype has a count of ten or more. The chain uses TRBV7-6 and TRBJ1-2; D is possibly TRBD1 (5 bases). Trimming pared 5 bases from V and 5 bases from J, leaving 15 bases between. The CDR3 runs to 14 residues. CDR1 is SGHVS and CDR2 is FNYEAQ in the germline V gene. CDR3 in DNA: TGTGCCAGCAGCCAGGGACGCAGCCGATATGGCTACACCTTC. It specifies CASSQGRSRYGYTF.

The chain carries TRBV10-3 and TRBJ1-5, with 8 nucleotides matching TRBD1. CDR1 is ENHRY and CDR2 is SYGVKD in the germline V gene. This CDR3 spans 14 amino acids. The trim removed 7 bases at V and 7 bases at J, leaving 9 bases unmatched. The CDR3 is CAITGQGLYQPQHF. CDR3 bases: TGTGCCATCACTGGACAGGGTTTATACCAGCCCCAGCATTTT.

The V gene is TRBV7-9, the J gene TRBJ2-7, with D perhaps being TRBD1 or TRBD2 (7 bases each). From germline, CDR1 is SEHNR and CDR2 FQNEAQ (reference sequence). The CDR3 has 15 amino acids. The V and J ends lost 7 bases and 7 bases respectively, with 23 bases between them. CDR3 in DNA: TGTGCCAGCACCTCCCAGGGGGGGACCCCTCAGGAGCAGTACTTC. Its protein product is CASTSQGGTPQEQYF. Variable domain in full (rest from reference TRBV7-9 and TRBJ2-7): DTGVSQNPRHKITKRGQNVTFRCDPISEHNRLYWYRQTLGQGPEFLTYFQNEAQLEKSRLLSDRFSAERPKGSFSTLEIQRTEQGDSAMYLCASTSQGGTPQEQYFGPGTRLTVT.

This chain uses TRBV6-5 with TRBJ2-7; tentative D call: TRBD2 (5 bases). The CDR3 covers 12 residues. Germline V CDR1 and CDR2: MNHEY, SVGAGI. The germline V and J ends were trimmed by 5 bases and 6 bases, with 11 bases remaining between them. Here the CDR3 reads CASSDTRGEQYF. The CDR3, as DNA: TGTGCCAGCAGTGATACCCGGGGCGAGCAGTACTTC.

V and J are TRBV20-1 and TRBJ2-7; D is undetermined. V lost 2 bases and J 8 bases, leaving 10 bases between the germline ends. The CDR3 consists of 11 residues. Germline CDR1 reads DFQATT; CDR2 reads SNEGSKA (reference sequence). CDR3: CSARQDSQQYF. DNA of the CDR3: TGCAGTGCTAGACAGGATTCCCAGCAGTACTTC.

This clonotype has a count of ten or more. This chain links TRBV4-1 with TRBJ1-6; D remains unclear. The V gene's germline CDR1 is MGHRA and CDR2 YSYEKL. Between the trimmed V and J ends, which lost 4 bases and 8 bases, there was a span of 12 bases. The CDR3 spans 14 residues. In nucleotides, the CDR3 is TGCGCCAGCAGCCTAAATTGGGGTGATTCACCCCTCCACTTT. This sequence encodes CASSLNWGDSPLHF.

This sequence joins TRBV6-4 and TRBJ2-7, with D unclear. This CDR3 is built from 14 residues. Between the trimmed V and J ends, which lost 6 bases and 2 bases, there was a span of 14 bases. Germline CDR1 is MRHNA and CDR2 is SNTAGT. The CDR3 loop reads CASSQGSRTYEQYF. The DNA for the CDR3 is TGTGCCAGCAGCCAAGGGTCCAGAACCTACGAGCAGTACTTC.

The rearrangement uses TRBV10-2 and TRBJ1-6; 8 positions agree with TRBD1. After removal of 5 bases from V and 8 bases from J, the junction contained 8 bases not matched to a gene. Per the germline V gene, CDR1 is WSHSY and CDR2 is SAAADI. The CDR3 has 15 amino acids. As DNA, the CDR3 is TGCGCCAGCAGTCAAGGACAGGGTCACTATTCACCCCTCCACTTT. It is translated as CASSQGQGHYSPLHF.

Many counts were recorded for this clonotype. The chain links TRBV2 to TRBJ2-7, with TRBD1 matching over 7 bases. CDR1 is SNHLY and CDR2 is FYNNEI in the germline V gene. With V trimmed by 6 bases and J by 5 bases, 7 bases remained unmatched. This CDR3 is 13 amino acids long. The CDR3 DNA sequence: TGTGCCAGCAGGGACGACAGGGCCCACGAGCAGTACTTC. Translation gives CASRDDRAHEQYF.

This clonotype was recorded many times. The CDR3 nucleotides are TGCAGCGTGCGGACAGGGGTTAGCAATCAGCCCCAGCATTTT. It translates to CSVRTGVSNQPQHF. J is TRBJ1-5 and V is TRBV29-1; 9 bases map to TRBD1. J was trimmed by 0 bases and V by 6 bases; bases with no gene match: 3. The CDR3 is 14 residues long. Germline CDR1 is SQVTM and CDR2 is ANQGSEA.